There are many counts of the clone carrying this T cell receptor (beta chain). Its antigen is currently unknown. These data originate in a study of CD8 T cells in ankylosing spondylitis. Study results and caveats: Ankylosing spondylitis blood seemed to carry a telltale TCR beta motif made of under 10 highly homologous variants.

TCRdb used MiXCR to reprocess the 5' RACE reads, holding one entry per CDR3 protein. This sample has roughly 670,000 distinct CDR3 sequences; around 19% occur once, and the top ten carry about 20%. V was cut by 3 bases and J by 4 bases, with 15 bases left in between. Germline values: CDR1 SQVTM, CDR2 ANQGSEA. CDR3 size: 14 residues. The clonotype was recovered from a male donor with ankylosing spondylitis. The rearrangement uses TRBV29-1 and TRBJ1-2; a weak D match, TRBD1 (5 bases). The material sequenced was blood, either unsorted or a sorted T cell fraction (not recorded which). In DNA form, the CDR3 reads TGCAGCGTTGAGGGTCGGGGGAGTAGCTATGGCTACACCTTC. It translates to CSVEGRGSSYGYTF.